This entry lists 8 T cell receptor beta chains sequenced from one sample in a study of shared clonotypes between healthy human individuals. This table comes from immunoSEQ multiplex PCR, and its TCRdb copy is limited to in-frame clones, with some not included. The sample lists 1.6 million or so clones, 97% to 99% occurring once. Source material: naive CD4+ T cells sorted from blood. Subset meaning: CD45RA+ positively selected. The receptors come from a man younger than 45 in good health.

The gene calls are TRBV19 and TRBJ2-1; no definite D call. Per germline, CDR1 LNHDA and CDR2 SQIVND (reference sequence). V shed 7 bases and J shed 4 bases, with 14 bases lying between them. The CDR3 has 14 residues. The CDR3 nucleotides are TGTGCCAGTACGGGTAGGGTGTCGTACAATGAGCAGTTCTTC. It is translated as CASTGRVSYNEQFF.

This chain links TRBV9 with TRBJ1-1; no clear D. V was pared by 0 bases and J by 1 base, with 10 bases between. CDR1 is SGDLS and CDR2 is YYNGEE in the germline V gene. The CDR3 has 15 residues. In nucleotides, the CDR3 is TGTGCCAGCAGCGTAGGGAACGCGGGGAACACTGAAGCTTTCTTT. Its translation: CASSVGNAGNTEAFF.

The CDR3 is CASSQGTRNTEAFF. The DNA for the CDR3 is TGTGCCAGCAGCCAAGGGACGCGGAACACTGAAGCTTTCTTT. This chain links TRBV16 with TRBJ1-1; D perhaps matches TRBD1 (5 bases). V lost 2 bases to trimming and J lost 1 base, with 8 bases between them. Germline V gene sequence: CDR1 KGHSY, CDR2 FQNENV. The CDR3 runs to 14 residues.

This rearrangement joins TRBV6-1 to TRBJ2-5, with D perhaps TRBD1 (5 bases). This CDR3 spans 13 amino acids. Per germline, CDR1 MNHNS and CDR2 SASEGT. Trimming pared 1 base from V and 8 bases from J, leaving 11 bases between. The CDR3: CASSEGTPVTQYF. DNA of the CDR3: TGTGCCAGCAGTGAAGGGACACCGGTCACCCAGTACTTC.

This clone showed up just a few times. The sample holds other DNA sequences that translate to the same CDR3. The CDR3 DNA follows: TGCGCCAGCAGCTTGGGGGGGACAGATACGCAGTATTTT. Translation: CASSLGGTDTQYF. This chain joins TRBV5-1 and TRBJ2-3; perhaps D is TRBD1 or TRBD2 (5 bases each). The germline V gene encodes CDR1 SGHRS and CDR2 YFSETQ. V was clipped by 0 bases and J by 3 bases, with 5 bases between them. This CDR3 contains 13 residues.

A remark on this clone: Within the sample, other DNA sequences also encode this same CDR3. The chain links TRBV9 to TRBJ2-5, with no clear D. V shed 3 bases and J shed 1 base, with 7 bases lying between them. The CDR3 covers 13 residues. Germline V CDR1 and CDR2: SGDLS, YYNGEE. DNA of the CDR3: TGTGCCAGCAGCGGGGCGCCCCAAGAGACCCAGTACTTC. Encoded protein: CASSGAPQETQYF. The full variable domain, rest sourced from reference TRBV9 and TRBJ2-5, is DSGVTQTPKHLITATGQRVTLRCSPRSGDLSVYWYQQSLDQGLQFLIQYYNGEERAKGNILERFSAQQFPDLHSELNLSSLELGDSALYFCASSGAPQETQYFGPGTRLLVL.

The chain uses TRBV7-2 and TRBJ1-2, with a tentative D call TRBD1 (6 bases). V lost 5 bases, J lost 4 bases, and 14 bases lay in between. CDR1 and CDR2 (germline): SGHTA, FQGNSA. The CDR3 has 14 amino acids. The CDR3 reads CASSVAGGAYGYTF. In DNA form, the CDR3 reads TGTGCCAGCAGCGTTGCGGGGGGGGCCTATGGCTACACCTTC.

This rearrangement joins TRBV19 to TRBJ2-3; 14 nucleotides match TRBD2. Per germline, CDR1 LNHDA and CDR2 SQIVND (reference sequence). V shed 3 bases and J 3 bases; nucleotides not matched to a gene: 8. This CDR3 has 18 amino acids. The CDR3 region is CASSIGTSGRMYTDTQYF. DNA for the CDR3: TGTGCCAGTAGTATCGGGACTAGCGGGAGAATGTATACAGATACGCAGTATTTT.